This T cell receptor (beta chain) emerged from a study of blood T cell repertoires in COVID-19. Background on the study: COVID-19 samples, acute and convalescent, were from the United States, Italy and Spain. The analysed material was cDNA or gDNA that came from T cells, B-cell-depleted T cells, or PBMCs.

V gave up 2 bases and J gave up 5 bases, with 6 bases separating them. Germline V gene data show CDR1 as MRHNA and CDR2 as SNTAGT. The CDR3 contains 13 residues. The authors' processing: How many nucleated cells were present was estimated from reference gene primer amplification. TCRdb's copy holds only in-frame clones and misses some; the assay was immunoSEQ multiplex PCR. Clone size and the V and J calls come from that table; the DNA yielded D and trimming. The repertoire includes some 100,000 clones, nearly 90% of them detected once, and around 6.9% sits in the top ten. This TCR derives from a woman aged 55-70 years with acute or convalescent COVID-19. Sample: peripheral blood. This chain connects TRBV6-4 to TRBJ2-2; D is uncertain. The CDR3 here is CASSDTATGELFF. The CDR3 DNA is TGTGCCAGCAGTGACACAGCTACCGGGGAGCTGTTTTTT.